These 28 T cell receptor beta chains were all obtained from the same sample, sequenced in a study of T-cell memory formation after mild COVID-19. TCRdb fed the 5' RACE reads into MiXCR, producing one record per CDR3 protein. This table holds fewer than 300,000 distinct CDR3 sequences, roughly 18% found once. Sequenced: PBMCs or a T cell subset sorted from them (not recorded which). The receptors come from a man between 18 and 35 years old who had mild COVID-19 (a few samples of this study predate the infection). Cell type and time point are not known.

The V and J genes are TRBV6-5 and TRBJ2-7; 12 nucleotides match TRBD2. The germline gives CDR1 MNHEY, CDR2 SVGAGI. This CDR3 spans 15 amino acids. Trimming at V came to 6 bases and at J to 2 bases, leaving 5 bases not matched to a gene. CDR3 loop: CASSWTSGAPYEQYF. The CDR3 DNA is TGTGCCAGCAGCTGGACTAGCGGGGCTCCCTACGAGCAGTACTTC.

This chain uses TRBV4-1 with TRBJ1-1; the D gene is possibly TRBD1 (6 bases). The V end lost 0 bases, the J end lost 4 bases, and 15 bases lay between the germline ends. Germline V CDR1 and CDR2: MGHRA, YSYEKL. The CDR3 is 16 amino acids. CDR3 protein: CASSQDRSGVSTEAFF. CDR3 DNA sequence: TGCGCCAGCAGCCAAGATCGGTCAGGGGTTAGCACTGAAGCTTTCTTT.

The chain carries TRBV21-1 and TRBJ1-1; TRBD1 reflects the table's D call only, with no check against the DNA. TRBV21-1 is noted as a pseudogene. The CDR3 totals 15 residues. The CDR3, as DNA: TGTGCCAGCAGCTGGACCCGGGACAGGGGAACTGAAGCTTTCTTT. Its translation: CASSWTRDRGTEAFF.

The J gene is TRBJ1-1, the V gene TRBV20-1, with D unclear. Germline assignment: CDR1 DFQATT and CDR2 SNEGSKA (reference sequence). This CDR3 comprises 12 residues. The V end lost 5 bases, the J end lost 1 base, and 8 bases lay between the germline ends. The CDR3 DNA is TGCAGTGCTGGGAATCCGAACACTGAAGCTTTCTTT. Translating it yields CSAGNPNTEAFF.

This clonotype was picked up a small number of times. The V and J genes are TRBV6-5 and TRBJ1-3, with D unclear. The CDR3 contains 15 residues. Trimming stripped 3 bases from V and 0 bases from J, with 9 bases between. Per germline, CDR1 MNHEY and CDR2 SVGAGI. CDR3 protein: CASSYGRSSGNTIYF. Here the CDR3 DNA reads TGTGCCAGCAGTTATGGTCGATCCTCTGGAAACACCATATATTTT.

The V call is TRBV29-1, the J call TRBJ2-6; either TRBD1 or TRBD2 may fit D (5 bases each). The CDR3 consists of 14 residues. The germline V gene has CDR1 SQVTM and CDR2 ANQGSEA. The germline V and J ends were trimmed by 7 bases and 4 bases, with 14 bases remaining between them. The chain's CDR3 is CSAAQGAGANVLTF. In DNA, the CDR3 is TGCAGCGCCGCCCAGGGAGCCGGGGCCAACGTCCTGACTTTC.

There are a few counts of this clonotype. CDR3 sequence (DNA): TGTGCCAGCAGCTCTATCGCCGAGGGGGGGGAGCTGTTTTTT. Its translation is CASSSIAEGGELFF. The chain has TRBV7-3 and TRBJ2-2; TRBD1 or TRBD2 may be the D gene (5 bases each). The germline V and J ends were trimmed by 4 bases and 8 bases, with 14 bases remaining between them. CDR3 size: 14 residues. Germline CDR1 SGHTA, CDR2 FQGTGA.

Only a few counts were recorded for this clonotype. The rearrangement uses TRBV6-6 and TRBJ1-5; the D is unclear. V lost 4 bases and J 6 bases, leaving 7 bases between the germline ends. The CDR3 contains 12 residues. Germline loops: CDR1 MNHNY, CDR2 SVGAGI (reference sequence). CDR3 DNA sequence: TGTGCCAGCAGTTTCGCGGTTCAGCCCCAGCATTTT. Protein sequence: CASSFAVQPQHF.

This chain links TRBV24-1 with TRBJ2-3; possible D gene TRBD2, 5 bases. The CDR3 has 14 amino acids. CDR1 KGHDR and CDR2 SFDVKD come from the germline V gene. V was cut by 5 bases and J by 1 base, with 9 bases left in between. CDR3 protein: CATSAAGGTDTQYF. CDR3 in DNA: TGTGCCACCAGTGCGGCGGGCGGCACAGATACGCAGTATTTT.

The chain uses TRBV5-1 and TRBJ1-3, with 7 bases identical to TRBD1. The CDR3 loop spans 14 amino acids. V was pared by 1 base and J by 7 bases, with 5 bases of the junction left unmatched. Per germline, CDR1 SGHRS and CDR2 YFSETQ. In nucleotides, the CDR3 is TGCGCCAGCAGCTTGTCCGGGACAGAGAACACCATATATTTT. Translated: CASSLSGTENTIYF.

Points on this clonotype: A single base separates this from a much larger clone, so it may be a read error. This chain joins TRBV5-6 and TRBJ2-7; D call uncertain. This CDR3 has 11 residues. Germline CDR1 reads SGHDT; CDR2 reads YYEEEE. The V end lost 1 base, the J end lost 5 bases, and 4 bases lay between the germline ends. The DNA of the CDR3 is TGTGCCAGCAGCTTGTACCACGAGCAGTACTTC. This codes for CASSLYHEQYF.

This clonotype was detected a few times. The chain links TRBV11-2 to TRBJ2-3, with D maybe TRBD2 (5 bases). CDR1 is SGHAT and CDR2 is FQNNGV in the germline V gene. Trimming shortened V by 5 bases and J by 2 bases, and 11 bases separated the two germline ends. This CDR3 has 14 residues. The CDR3 bases are TGTGCCAGCAGCAGCTGGGAGCTCACAGATACGCAGTATTTT. Protein sequence: CASSSWELTDTQYF.

This rearrangement joins TRBV7-6 to TRBJ2-7; no definite D call. The V end was cut by 5 bases, the J end by 3 bases, with 11 bases between. Germline CDR1 reads SGHVS; CDR2 reads FNYEAQ. The CDR3 runs 13 residues. CDR3 nucleotides: TGTGCCAGCAGCCAGCAGGAGCACTACGAGCAGTACTTC. Encoded protein: CASSQQEHYEQYF.

This clonotype was counted a few times. The V and J genes are TRBV5-8 and TRBJ2-7, with D possibly called TRBD1 or TRBD2 (6 bases each). Trimming removed 4 bases from V and 6 bases from J, with 20 bases in between. Germline CDR1 reads SGHTS; CDR2 reads YDEGEE. This CDR3 region has 15 residues. The CDR3 DNA reads as TGTGCCAGCAGCCCATGGGGTGGGGGGCAACTCGAGCAGTACGTC. It yields the protein CASSPWGGGQLEQYV.

This clonotype showed up just once. The chain combines TRBV5-1 with TRBJ2-1; TRBD1 agrees at 9 bases. The germline V gene encodes CDR1 SGHRS and CDR2 YFSETQ. The CDR3 extends over 15 amino acids. V dropped 4 bases and J dropped 3; count of bases not matched to a gene: 5. In DNA form, the CDR3 reads TGCGCCAGCAGCCGACCGGGACAGGGCTACAATGAGCAGTTCTTC. Translated, it gives CASSRPGQGYNEQFF.

This clonotype has more than one count but fewer than ten. The V and J genes are TRBV6-2 or TRBV6-3 and TRBJ2-1; a weak D match, TRBD1 (6 bases). The CDR3 covers 13 residues. Germline loops: CDR1 MNHEY, CDR2 SVGEGT. Trimming removed 6 bases from V and 8 bases from J, with 14 bases in between. This CDR3 reads CASSLTGFDEQFF. The CDR3 DNA sequence: TGTGCCAGCAGCCTTACAGGGTTCGATGAGCAGTTCTTC.

The chain carries TRBV10-3 and TRBJ1-1; 7 nucleotides align to TRBD1. With V trimmed by 4 bases and J by 6 bases, 5 bases remained unmatched. Germline-derived CDR1 and CDR2 are ENHRY and SYGVKD. The CDR3 loop spans 13 amino acids. CDR3 protein: CAISGYRGPEAFF. The CDR3 DNA sequence: TGTGCCATCAGTGGCTACAGGGGACCTGAAGCTTTCTTT.

The rearrangement links TRBV24-1 to TRBJ2-1; tentatively, D is TRBD1 or TRBD2 (5 bases each). V dropped 7 bases and J dropped 0 bases, with 24 bases sitting between them. The germline V gene encodes CDR1 KGHDR and CDR2 SFDVKD. This CDR3 region has 19 residues. As DNA, the CDR3 is TGTGCCACCAGCTCGGCGTTGGGACCCCAAAAGAGCTCCTACAATGAGCAGTTCTTC. Translating it yields CATSSALGPQKSSYNEQFF.

This sequence joins TRBV28 and TRBJ2-2; D is unresolved. The V end was cut by 6 bases, the J end by 6 bases, with 8 bases between. The CDR3 is 12 amino acids. The germline CDR1 and CDR2 sequences are MDHEN and SYDVKM. The CDR3 loop reads CASRVLAGELFF. DNA of the CDR3: TGTGCCAGCAGGGTCCTGGCCGGGGAGCTGTTTTTT.

The chain employs TRBV20-1 and TRBJ1-2; a weak D match, TRBD1 (6 bases). Germline V gene data show CDR1 as DFQATT and CDR2 as SNEGSKA (reference sequence). This CDR3 has 14 residues. Trimming removed 2 bases at V and 8 bases at J, with 18 bases between. The CDR3, as DNA: TGCAGTGCTAGACCGCGAGGGGGGTTGGAGGGCTACACCTTC. It encodes CSARPRGGLEGYTF.

This clonotype was picked up a small number of times. This sequence joins TRBV7-3 and TRBJ2-7, with TRBD2 matching over 15 bases. CDR3 length: 15 amino acids. V was pared by 6 bases and J by 11 bases, with 11 bases of the junction left unmatched. Germline CDR1 is SGHTA and CDR2 is FQGTGA. The CDR3 region has the DNA TGTGCCAGCAGTCCCACCGGGACTAGCGGGGGGAAGAAGTACTTC. Encoded protein: CASSPTGTSGGKKYF.

The chain combines TRBV20-1 with TRBJ2-3; 7 nucleotides line up with TRBD2. Germline assignment: CDR1 DFQATT and CDR2 SNEGSKA (reference sequence). V lost 6 bases to trimming and J lost 6 bases; unmatched junction nucleotides: 12. CDR3 length: 14 residues. CDR3 amino acids: CSAGGVVESDTQYF. The CDR3 DNA is TGCAGTGCGGGGGGGGTAGTTGAGTCGGATACGCAGTATTTT.

The gene calls are TRBV19 and TRBJ2-7; tentatively, D is TRBD1 or TRBD2 (5 bases each). CDR1 and CDR2 (germline): LNHDA, SQIVND (reference sequence). There are 13 residues in the CDR3. Trimming removed 5 bases from V and 6 bases from J, with 14 bases in between. The CDR3 DNA reads as TGTGCCAGTAGTGAACACTGGGGACGCGAGCAGTACGTC. This encodes CASSEHWGREQYV.

This clonotype was observed a handful of times. The J gene is TRBJ1-2, the V gene TRBV7-2, with 7 bases that match TRBD1. The CDR3 has 15 amino acids. V trimming: 1 base; J trimming: 8 bases; junction bases outside the gene matches: 10. CDR1 is SGHTA and CDR2 is FQGNSA in the germline V gene. The chain's CDR3 is CASSLGQTGQRGYTF. The CDR3 DNA follows: TGTGCCAGCAGCTTAGGGCAGACGGGACAGCGCGGCTACACCTTC.

The rearrangement joins TRBV12-3 or TRBV12-4 to TRBJ2-1; 13 nucleotides line up with TRBD2. V gave up 6 bases and J gave up 9 bases; unmatched junction bases: 8. The CDR3 has 15 residues. CDR3 sequence (DNA): TGTGCCAGCAGCAGCGGGACTAGCGGGGCTAGTGAGCAGTTCTTC. It is translated as CASSSGTSGASEQFF.

Ten or more counts support this clonotype. V and J are TRBV5-1 and TRBJ2-6; D remains ambiguous. Per the germline V gene, CDR1 is SGHRS and CDR2 is YFSETQ. This CDR3 is built from 14 residues. V was trimmed by 2 bases and J by 0 bases, leaving 3 bases between them. This CDR3 is CASSFFSGANVLTF. Written as DNA, the CDR3 is TGCGCCAGCAGCTTCTTCTCTGGGGCCAACGTCCTGACTTTC.

This clonotype was seen more than once but under ten times. The chain couples TRBV6-6 to TRBJ1-2, with 8 nucleotides matching TRBD1. There are 14 residues in the CDR3. Trimming took 5 bases from V and 4 from J; bases not matched to a gene: 6. Germline-derived CDR1 and CDR2 are MNHNY and SVGAGI (reference sequence). DNA of the CDR3: TGTGCCAGCAGTGACGGACAGGGCACCTATGGCTACACCTTC. It yields the protein CASSDGQGTYGYTF.

The chain joins TRBV11-2 to TRBJ2-1; possibly TRBD1 or TRBD2 for D (5 bases each). V dropped 8 bases and J dropped 5 bases, with 16 bases sitting between them. Per the germline V gene, CDR1 is SGHAT and CDR2 is FQNNGV. This CDR3 region has 14 residues. CDR3 sequence (DNA): TGTGCCAGCCGCCGGGTGGGACGGAACAATGAGCAGTTCTTC. This encodes CASRRVGRNNEQFF.